Shown below are 22 T cell receptor beta chains from a single sample sequenced in a study of long-term antiretroviral therapy in people with HIV. A v3.0 immunoSEQ assay was performed at survey level. Generated by immunoSEQ multiplex PCR, the TCRdb table keeps only in-frame clones and is missing some. The sample yields about 17,000 clones, 84% seen once. This specimen consisted of unsorted PBMCs, obtained 0.1 years after starting antiretroviral therapy. The receptor set was obtained from a young man with HIV.

V usage is TRBV6-1 and J usage is TRBJ1-1; D ambiguous. This CDR3 is 14 amino acids long. The V end was cut by 6 bases, the J end by 3 bases, with 14 bases between. Germline assignment: CDR1 MNHNS and CDR2 SASEGT. CDR3 amino acids: CASRSYWGDTEAFF. In nucleotides, the CDR3 is TGTGCCAGCAGGAGTTATTGGGGTGACACTGAAGCTTTCTTT.

This clone occurred once. The chain is built from TRBV25-1 and TRBJ2-3; unclear D gene. V was clipped by 1 base and J by 4 bases, with 9 bases between them. The germline CDR1 and CDR2 sequences are MGHDK and SYGVNS. The CDR3 has 14 residues. CDR3 nucleotide sequence: TGTGCCAGCAGTGAATTCCTACGAGCAGATACGCAGTATTTT. It encodes CASSEFLRADTQYF.

V gene TRBV19 combines with J gene TRBJ1-1, with TRBD1 identical over 8 bases. The CDR3 runs to 15 residues. Germline CDR1 is LNHDA and CDR2 is SQIVND (reference sequence). V was pared by 5 bases and J by 5 bases, with 10 bases of the junction left unmatched. CDR3 bases: TGTGCCAGTAGTTCATACAGGGGGGGCACTACTGAAGCTTTCTTT. This sequence encodes CASSSYRGGTTEAFF.

The chain links TRBV7-2 to TRBJ2-2; 10 bases are a match to TRBD2. V lost 4 bases and J lost 0; bases outside the gene matches: 5. CDR1 is SGHTA and CDR2 is FQGNSA in the germline V gene. The CDR3 is 17 residues long. The CDR3 DNA sequence: TGTGCCAGCAGCTCTACTAGCGGGGAGACGAACACCGGGGAGCTGTTTTTT. It encodes CASSSTSGETNTGELFF.

The chain combines TRBV7-2 with TRBJ2-1; D possibly corresponds to TRBD2 (6 bases). CDR1 and CDR2 from the germline V gene are SGHTA and FQGNSA. There are 17 residues in the CDR3. Deletions cut 5 bases from V and 0 bases from J, with 17 bases between. The CDR3 region has the DNA TGTGCCAGCAGCCTCCTCTGGCGGGATATCTCCTACAATGAGCAGTTCTTC. It specifies CASSLLWRDISYNEQFF.

The V call is TRBV6-1, the J call TRBJ2-7; TRBD1 matches at 8 bases. This CDR3 is built from 14 residues. The germline gives CDR1 MNHNS, CDR2 SASEGT. The trim removed 3 bases at V and 4 bases at J, leaving 5 bases unmatched. CDR3 amino acids: CASSDVQGAYEQYF. CDR3 in DNA: TGTGCCAGCAGTGATGTGCAGGGGGCGTACGAGCAGTACTTC.

V usage is TRBV7-8 and J usage is TRBJ2-7; maybe TRBD2 (5 bases). This CDR3 contains 14 residues. With 6 bases removed from V and 2 bases from J, the gap between germline ends came to 14 bases. Germline V CDR1 and CDR2: SGHVS, FQNEAQ. The CDR3 spells CASRPSGNPYEQYF. Written as DNA, the CDR3 is TGTGCCAGCAGACCCTCCGGGAACCCCTACGAGCAGTACTTC.

J is TRBJ2-5 and V is TRBV4-3, with unresolved D. The length of the CDR3 is 15 residues. Germline loops: CDR1 LGHNA, CDR2 YSLEER. Trimming pared 2 bases from V and 4 bases from J, leaving 14 bases between. The CDR3 nucleotides are TGCGCCAGCAGCCAATCTCTTCCGGAATCAGAGACCCAGTACTTC. Its protein product is CASSQSLPESETQYF.

This sequence joins TRBV6-1 and TRBJ2-3; D is ambiguous. The CDR3 extends over 13 amino acids. The germline V gene encodes CDR1 MNHNS and CDR2 SASEGT. Trimming stripped 2 bases from V and 2 bases from J, with 5 bases between. This CDR3 is CASSESNTDTQYF. Written as DNA, the CDR3 is TGTGCCAGCAGTGAATCCAACACAGATACGCAGTATTTT.

The chain employs TRBV6-6 and TRBJ1-1; no clear D gene. This CDR3 is built from 12 residues. Trimming stripped 4 bases from V and 4 bases from J, with 7 bases between. CDR1 and CDR2 (germline): MNHNY, SVGAGI (reference sequence). DNA for the CDR3: TGTGCCAGCAGTTCCTTGGTCACTGAAGCTTTCTTT. Its translation: CASSSLVTEAFF.

The chain combines TRBV7-2 with TRBJ2-7; weak D call: TRBD2 (6 bases). The CDR3 is 14 residues long. The V gene's germline CDR1 is SGHTA and CDR2 FQGNSA. Deletions cut 3 bases from V and 3 bases from J, with 12 bases between. The CDR3 nucleotides are TGTGCCAGCAGCTTCTCCGGGAGTCGCTACGAGCAGTACTTC. It yields the protein CASSFSGSRYEQYF.

The chain has TRBV5-1 and TRBJ1-3; tentative D call: TRBD1 (5 bases). Germline values: CDR1 SGHRS, CDR2 YFSETQ. CDR3 length: 14 amino acids. The V gene lost 4 bases and the J gene lost 3 bases, with 11 bases spanning the gap. Here the CDR3 reads CASSERDDGNTIYF. The CDR3 DNA sequence: TGCGCCAGCAGCGAGAGGGACGATGGAAACACCATATATTTT.

This chain uses TRBV5-1 with TRBJ2-2; no clear D gene. Germline CDR1 reads SGHRS; CDR2 reads YFSETQ. CDR3 length equals 15 residues. The ends were cut back, 4 bases at V and 4 bases at J, with 14 bases in the middle. The CDR3 nucleotides read TGCGCCAGCAGCCTAGGGTCCGGGTCCACCGGGGAGCTGTTTTTT. Translation: CASSLGSGSTGELFF.

The rearrangement joins TRBV14 to TRBJ2-5; D unresolved. TRBJ2-7 matches the DNA end more closely, so the J call is doubtful. The CDR3 is made up of 14 amino acids. Germline-derived CDR1 and CDR2 are SGHDN and FVKESK. CDR3 amino acids: CASSPVTYAYEQYF. CDR3 in DNA: TGTGCCAGCAGCCCCGTTACCTACGCCTACGAGCAGTACTTC.

V gene TRBV27 combines with J gene TRBJ2-1, with TRBD2 as a possible D gene (6 bases). Germline loops: CDR1 MNHEY, CDR2 SMNVEV (reference sequence). The CDR3 is 12 amino acids. V lost 6 bases and J lost 6, with 9 bases in between. DNA for the CDR3: TGTGCCAGCAGCCTTAGCGGCAATGAGCAGTTCTTC. Translated, it gives CASSLSGNEQFF.

CDR3 DNA: TGTGCCAGCAGCCAAGAGAAGGGTTCCTACGAGCAGTACTTC. Protein sequence: CASSQEKGSYEQYF. The genes are TRBV4-2 and TRBJ2-7; D is undetermined. The CDR3 runs 14 residues. V lost 0 bases, J lost 1 base, and 7 bases lay in between. Germline CDR1 reads LGHNA; CDR2 reads YNFKEQ.

The rearrangement joins TRBV18 to TRBJ1-1, with 7 positions matching TRBD1. The length of the CDR3 is 12 residues. V shed 2 bases, J shed 8 bases, and the junction held 2 bases outside the gene matches. Germline lookup yields CDR1 KGHSH and CDR2 LQKENI. The CDR3 loop is CASSPGTVEAFF. Written as DNA, the CDR3 is TGTGCCAGCTCACCAGGGACAGTCGAAGCTTTCTTT.

CDR3 region: CASRWDRNEQFF. The CDR3 DNA follows: TGTGCCAGCAGATGGGACAGGAATGAGCAGTTCTTC. The chain is built from TRBV6-1 and TRBJ2-1, with TRBD1 matching over 8 bases. The V gene's germline CDR1 is MNHNS and CDR2 SASEGT. The CDR3 totals 12 residues. V was pared by 6 bases and J by 7 bases, with 2 bases of the junction left unmatched.

The sample holds a few counts of this clone. The chain links TRBV11-2 to TRBJ1-6; D uncertain. Trimming shortened V by 1 base and J by 6 bases, and 7 bases separated the two germline ends. This CDR3 is 14 amino acids long. CDR1 is SGHAT, CDR2 FQNNGV, per germline. The CDR3 loop is CASSLGTANSPLHF. The DNA of the CDR3 is TGTGCCAGCAGCTTAGGGACGGCTAATTCACCCCTCCACTTT.

This clone showed up just once. The J gene is TRBJ1-2, the V gene TRBV11-2; D ambiguous. Trimming took 1 base from V and 0 from J, leaving 9 bases between them. The CDR3 is 15 residues long. Germline CDR1 is SGHAT and CDR2 is FQNNGV. CDR3 DNA sequence: TGTGCCAGCAGCTTAGGTCCGGGCCCTAACTATGGCTACACCTTC. It translates to CASSLGPGPNYGYTF.

This clone appeared once. This chain connects TRBV11-2 to TRBJ1-1; D unclear. CDR1 SGHAT and CDR2 FQNNGV come from the germline V gene. The length of the CDR3 is 13 residues. V shed 0 bases and J shed 5 bases, with 7 bases lying between them. CDR3 sequence (DNA): TGTGCCAGCAGCTTAGATCCGGGGACTGAAGCTTTCTTT. Its protein product is CASSLDPGTEAFF.

This chain uses TRBV7-2 with TRBJ2-5; 11 nucleotides line up with TRBD2. Germline trimming cut 4 bases from V and 2 bases from J; bases unmatched to any gene: 3. CDR1 SGHTA and CDR2 FQGNSA come from the germline V gene. The CDR3 spans 15 residues. CDR3 DNA: TGTGCCAGCAGCTCAACTAGCGGGAGACAAGAGACCCAGTACTTC. Protein sequence: CASSSTSGRQETQYF.